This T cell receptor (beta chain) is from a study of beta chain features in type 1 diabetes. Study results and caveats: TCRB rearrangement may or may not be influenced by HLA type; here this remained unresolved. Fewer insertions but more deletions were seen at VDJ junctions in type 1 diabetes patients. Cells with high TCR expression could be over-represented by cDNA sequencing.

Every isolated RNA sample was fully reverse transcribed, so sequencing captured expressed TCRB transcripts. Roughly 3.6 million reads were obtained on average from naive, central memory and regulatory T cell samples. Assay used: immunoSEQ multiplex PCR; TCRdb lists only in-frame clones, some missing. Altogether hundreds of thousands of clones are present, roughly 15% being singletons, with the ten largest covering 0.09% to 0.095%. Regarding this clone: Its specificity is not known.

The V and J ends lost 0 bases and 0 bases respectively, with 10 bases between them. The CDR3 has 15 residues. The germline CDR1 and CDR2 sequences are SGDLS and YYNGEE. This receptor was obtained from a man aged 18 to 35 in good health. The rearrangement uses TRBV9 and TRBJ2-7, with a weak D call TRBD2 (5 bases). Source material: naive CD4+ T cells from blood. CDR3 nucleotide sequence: TGTGCCAGCAGCGTAGCAACAACTAGCTCCTACGAGCAGTACTTC. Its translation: CASSVATTSSYEQYF.